This T cell receptor (beta chain) was sequenced in a study of T cells in localized non-small cell lung cancer. Of note for this clone: Its antigen is as yet unknown.

Sequencing was performed with immunoSEQ multiplex PCR; in TCRdb, only in-frame clones are kept and a portion is missing. The sample has tens of thousands of clones, approximately 88% seen once. Study-wide results and limits: Of the top 100 tumor clones, median 57 were in adjacent lung, 25 to 35 among its top 100. There was higher T cell clonality in uninvolved adjacent lung than in tumor, and it was highest there. Among blood samples, higher T cell density accompanied longer overall survival. A single tumor region was sequenced, leaving heterogeneity possible.

Looked up from germline, CDR1 is SGHDT and CDR2 is YYEEEE. The CDR3 runs 16 residues. After removal of 1 base from V and 4 bases from J, the junction contained 5 bases not matched to a gene. Source: peripheral blood, taken before any cancer treatment. V and J are TRBV5-6 and TRBJ2-2; 9 bases align to TRBD2. This TCR came from a female donor older than 55 with stage I lung adenocarcinoma. The CDR3 here is CASSLTGGRGTGELFF. The CDR3 DNA follows: TGTGCCAGCAGCTTGACGGGCGGGAGGGGCACCGGGGAGCTGTTTTTT.